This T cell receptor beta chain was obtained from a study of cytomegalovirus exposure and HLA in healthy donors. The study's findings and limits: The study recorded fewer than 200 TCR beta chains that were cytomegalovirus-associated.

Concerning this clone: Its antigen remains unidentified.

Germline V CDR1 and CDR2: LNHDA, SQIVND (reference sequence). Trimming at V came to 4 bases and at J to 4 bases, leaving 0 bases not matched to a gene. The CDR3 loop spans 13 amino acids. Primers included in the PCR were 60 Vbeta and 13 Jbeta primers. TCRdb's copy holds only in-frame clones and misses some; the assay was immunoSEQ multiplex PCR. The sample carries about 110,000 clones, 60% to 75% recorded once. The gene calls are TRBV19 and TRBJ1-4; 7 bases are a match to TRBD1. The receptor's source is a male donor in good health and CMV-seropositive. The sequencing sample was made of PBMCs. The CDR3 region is CASSRDSNEKLFF. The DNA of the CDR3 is TGTGCCAGTAGTAGGGACAGTAATGAAAAACTGTTTTTT.